These 28 T cell receptor beta chains originate from one sample sequenced in a study of shared T cell receptors in the human thymus. Assay used: immunoSEQ multiplex PCR; TCRdb lists only in-frame clones, some missing. The data hold over 350,000 clones, with approximately 95% observed a single time. The sample was thymocytes. All receptors come from a human donor.

V gene TRBV18 combines with J gene TRBJ1-5; no clear D gene. Trimming left V 4 bases short and J 4 bases short, with 5 bases between. The CDR3 spans 12 residues. Looked up from germline, CDR1 is KGHSH and CDR2 is LQKENI. CDR3 protein: CASSRKNQPQHF. The CDR3 nucleotides are TGTGCCAGCTCACGGAAGAATCAGCCCCAGCATTTT.

J is TRBJ2-7 and V is TRBV5-6; tentatively, D is TRBD2 (6 bases). The V and J ends lost 3 bases and 2 bases respectively, with 15 bases between them. The CDR3 has 15 residues. Germline CDR1 is SGHDT and CDR2 is YYEEEE. The chain's CDR3 is CASSWGVPLTYEQYF. In nucleotides, the CDR3 is TGTGCCAGCAGCTGGGGGGTCCCCCTCACCTACGAGCAGTACTTC.

This chain links TRBV5-1 with TRBJ2-1; 13 nucleotides align to TRBD2. Germline V CDR1 and CDR2: SGHRS, YFSETQ. V dropped 0 bases and J dropped 10; count of bases not matched to a gene: 10. The CDR3 covers 17 residues. The CDR3 loop reads CASSLGLAGGPGEEQFF. As DNA, the CDR3 is TGCGCCAGCAGCTTGGGACTAGCGGGAGGCCCAGGCGAGGAGCAGTTCTTC.

The chain links TRBV6-5 to TRBJ2-1; 9 nucleotides line up with TRBD2. The germline gives CDR1 MNHEY, CDR2 SVGAGI. V was clipped by 4 bases and J by 3 bases; unmatched bases: 7. There are 16 residues in the CDR3. DNA for the CDR3: TGTGCCAGCAGTTCCGATCTAGCGGGGCGCTACAATGAGCAGTTCTTC. This translates into CASSSDLAGRYNEQFF.

This rearrangement joins TRBV19 to TRBJ2-3; 8 positions match TRBD2. Per germline, CDR1 LNHDA and CDR2 SQIVND (reference sequence). This CDR3 contains 16 residues. Trimming at V came to 3 bases and at J to 0 bases, leaving 5 bases not matched to a gene. The CDR3 bases are TGTGCCAGTAGTATCGTTAGCGGGGCTAGCACAGATACGCAGTATTTT. This translates into CASSIVSGASTDTQYF.

The chain has TRBV11-2 and TRBJ2-7, with 9 bases aligning to TRBD1. The CDR3 has 15 residues. CDR1 and CDR2 from the germline V gene are SGHAT and FQNNGV. V was pared by 3 bases and J by 5 bases, with 8 bases of the junction left unmatched. The CDR3 nucleotides read TGTGCCAGCAGCTTCGAGGGACAGGGTAAACACGAGCAGTACTTC. Its translation: CASSFEGQGKHEQYF.

V usage is TRBV7-9 and J usage is TRBJ1-2, with a possible D match to TRBD1 (5 bases). CDR1 is SEHNR and CDR2 is FQNEAQ in the germline V gene (reference sequence). Trimming left V 0 bases short and J 3 bases short, with 11 bases between. This CDR3 comprises 15 residues. This CDR3 is CASSLAGDGDYGYTF. DNA for the CDR3: TGTGCCAGCAGCTTAGCGGGGGATGGGGACTATGGCTACACCTTC.

J is TRBJ2-3 and V is TRBV28; weak D call: TRBD1 (5 bases). Germline V CDR1 and CDR2: MDHEN, SYDVKM. This CDR3 has 16 residues. V shed 2 bases and J shed 3 bases, with 15 bases lying between them. As DNA, the CDR3 is TGTGCCAGCAGTTTAGGGCAGGGCCCATGGACAGATACGCAGTATTTT. Translating it yields CASSLGQGPWTDTQYF. Based on the CDR3 plus reference TRBV28 and TRBJ2-3, the full variable domain is DVKVTQSSRYLVKRTGEKVFLECVQDMDHENMFWYRQDPGLGLRLIYFSYDVKMKEKGDIPEGYSVSREKKERFSLILESASTNQTSMYLCASSLGQGPWTDTQYFGPGTRLTVL.

V usage is TRBV28 and J usage is TRBJ1-5, with a weak D call TRBD1 (5 bases). Germline V gene lookup returns CDR1 MDHEN and CDR2 SYDVKM. The CDR3 has 18 amino acids. Trimming removed 6 bases from V and 0 bases from J, with 21 bases in between. The CDR3 DNA follows: TGTGCCAGCAGCTATCACGGGACTCCTGTTCATAGCAATCAGCCCCAGCATTTT. This codes for CASSYHGTPVHSNQPQHF.

J is TRBJ1-2 and V is TRBV14, with D perhaps TRBD1 (5 bases). The CDR3 covers 13 residues. The germline V gene encodes CDR1 SGHDN and CDR2 FVKESK. Deletions cut 3 bases from V and 4 bases from J, with 9 bases between. The CDR3 spells CASSHQGSYGYTF. The CDR3 bases are TGTGCCAGCAGCCACCAGGGTAGCTATGGCTACACCTTC.

This chain links TRBV11-3 with TRBJ2-1; 14 positions agree with TRBD2. The CDR3 covers 18 residues. The germline gives CDR1 SGHNT, CDR2 YENEEA. Trimming at V came to 5 bases and at J to 7 bases, leaving 13 bases not matched to a gene. The DNA of the CDR3 is TGTGCCAGCAGCCTCACTCACCGACTAGCGGGAGGGAATAATGAGCAGTTCTTC. Its translation: CASSLTHRLAGGNNEQFF.

This clone was detected a few times. The chain links TRBV7-9 to TRBJ1-2; TRBD1 aligns across 8 bases. This CDR3 spans 15 amino acids. The germline gives CDR1 SEHNR, CDR2 FQNEAQ (reference sequence). V was clipped by 2 bases and J by 3 bases; unmatched bases: 5. CDR3 loop: CASSLLQGDDYGYTF. In DNA, the CDR3 is TGTGCCAGCAGCTTACTACAGGGGGATGACTATGGCTACACCTTC.

The chain couples TRBV14 to TRBJ1-1; 8 positions match TRBD1. The trim removed 1 base at V and 1 base at J, leaving 5 bases unmatched. Germline CDR1 and CDR2: SGHDN and FVKESK. This CDR3 is 16 amino acids long. This CDR3 reads CASSQGDRGKNTEAFF. The CDR3 nucleotides are TGTGCCAGCAGCCAAGGCGACAGGGGTAAGAACACTGAAGCTTTCTTT.

This clone was seen a single time. This chain connects TRBV19 to TRBJ2-3; 11 bases match TRBD2. After removal of 4 bases from V and 4 bases from J, the junction contained 13 bases not matched to a gene. CDR1 is LNHDA and CDR2 is SQIVND in the germline V gene (reference sequence). This CDR3 spans 18 amino acids. CDR3 coding DNA: TGTGCCAGTAGTACCAAGCCGACTAGCGGGAATAGTGCAGATACGCAGTATTTT. Protein sequence: CASSTKPTSGNSADTQYF.

J is TRBJ2-7 and V is TRBV6-1; D possibly corresponds to TRBD1 (5 bases). The germline gives CDR1 MNHNS, CDR2 SASEGT. The CDR3 length is 15 residues. Trimming removed 4 bases from V and 0 bases from J, with 13 bases in between. The CDR3, as DNA: TGTGCCAGCAGTGCCCGACAGACTCCCTCCTACGAGCAGTACTTC. Its translation: CASSARQTPSYEQYF.

This chain uses TRBV5-6 with TRBJ2-7; D is possibly TRBD2 (7 bases). Looked up from germline, CDR1 is SGHDT and CDR2 is YYEEEE. Trimming pared 0 bases from V and 5 bases from J, leaving 9 bases between. The length of the CDR3 is 13 residues. The CDR3 DNA sequence: TGTGCCAGCAGCTTGGCGGGGGGCCACGAGCAGTACTTC. This sequence encodes CASSLAGGHEQYF.

The chain is built from TRBV27 and TRBJ1-5, with 8 bases fitting TRBD1. V lost 6 bases and J lost 9; bases outside the gene matches: 10. Looked up from germline, CDR1 is MNHEY and CDR2 is SMNVEV (reference sequence). There are 14 residues in the CDR3. Here the CDR3 reads CASSTDRGGGPQHF. In DNA, the CDR3 is TGTGCCAGCAGCACCGACAGGGGAGGGGGGCCCCAGCATTTT.

The chain links TRBV10-2 to TRBJ2-3, with 9 bases fitting TRBD2. V was clipped by 7 bases and J by 1 base; unmatched bases: 12. The germline V gene has CDR1 WSHSY and CDR2 SAAADI. This CDR3 region has 17 residues. The CDR3 DNA sequence: TGCGCCAGCACTTATAGCGGGAGTATGGCCCGCACAGATACGCAGTATTTT. The encoded protein is CASTYSGSMARTDTQYF.

The V call is TRBV6-5, the J call TRBJ1-4; no definite D call. The CDR3 contains 11 residues. Trimming removed 5 bases from V and 13 bases from J, with 11 bases in between. From germline, CDR1 is MNHEY and CDR2 SVGAGI. As DNA, the CDR3 is TGTGCCAGCAGTACCATTTCCGGACTGTTTTTT. Translating gives CASSTISGLFF.

V is TRBV30 and J is TRBJ2-1, with TRBD2 matching 7 bases. The V and J ends lost 4 bases and 8 bases, in that order; junction bases with no gene match: 14. Germline-derived CDR1 and CDR2 are GTSNPN and SVGIG (reference sequence). There are 15 residues in the CDR3. Written as DNA, the CDR3 is TGTGCCTGGATCCCTCGGGGCGGGAGTTACGATGAGCAGTTCTTC. It codes for CAWIPRGGSYDEQFF.

The gene calls are TRBV5-5 and TRBJ2-2; TRBD2 matches 7 bases. The V segment lost 0 bases and the J segment 4 bases; nucleotides outside the gene matches: 9. This CDR3 region has 17 residues. Germline V lookup: CDR1 SGHKS, CDR2 YYEKEE (reference sequence). Written as DNA, the CDR3 is TGTGCCAGCAGCTTGGGGGGACCCGGGAGGCGCACCGGGGAGCTGTTTTTT. Encoded protein: CASSLGGPGRRTGELFF.

The chain joins TRBV25-1 to TRBJ1-4, with D unclear. Germline V lookup: CDR1 MGHDK, CDR2 SYGVNS. The CDR3 runs to 13 residues. V lost 4 bases to trimming and J lost 8 bases, with 11 bases between them. The DNA for the CDR3 is TGTGCCAGCAGTGGGTCCGCGAGGGAAAAACTGTTTTTT. This encodes CASSGSAREKLFF.

The chain carries TRBV15 and TRBJ2-5; possible D gene TRBD1, 6 bases. The germline V gene encodes CDR1 LNHNV and CDR2 YYDKDF (reference sequence). This CDR3 comprises 15 residues. Trimming removed 2 bases from V and 4 bases from J, with 14 bases in between. The CDR3 loop is CATSRWAPQGETQYF. Here the CDR3 DNA reads TGTGCCACCAGCAGATGGGCCCCACAGGGAGAGACCCAGTACTTC.

The genes are TRBV4-3 and TRBJ2-4; D call uncertain. Between the trimmed V and J ends, which lost 4 bases and 5 bases, there was a span of 15 bases. CDR3 size: 15 residues. In germline, CDR1 is LGHNA, CDR2 YSLEER. The CDR3 sequence: CASSPTHSKENIQYF. DNA of the CDR3: TGCGCCAGCAGCCCTACCCACAGCAAGGAAAACATTCAGTACTTC.

The V and J genes are TRBV27 and TRBJ1-3, with D uncertain. The CDR3 sequence is 13 residues long. With 8 bases removed from V and 3 bases from J, the gap between germline ends came to 11 bases. Germline lookup yields CDR1 MNHEY and CDR2 SMNVEV (reference sequence). The CDR3 bases are TGTGCCAGCTCCGATGCGGTTGGAAACACCATATATTTT. It encodes CASSDAVGNTIYF.

The V call is TRBV27, the J call TRBJ1-1; 7 bases fit TRBD1. Per germline, CDR1 MNHEY and CDR2 SMNVEV (reference sequence). The junction had 4 bases not matched to a gene; V was cut back by 2 bases and J by 1 base. This CDR3 comprises 15 residues. In nucleotides, the CDR3 is TGTGCCAGCAGTTTAAGACAGGGTGAGAACACTGAAGCTTTCTTT. This sequence encodes CASSLRQGENTEAFF.

V usage is TRBV28 and J usage is TRBJ2-7, with TRBD2 identical over 9 bases. V gave up 5 bases and J gave up 1 base; unmatched junction bases: 9. CDR1 and CDR2 from the germline V gene are MDHEN and SYDVKM. This CDR3 has 16 amino acids. The CDR3 DNA reads as TGTGCCAGCAGTGTTACCGGACTAGCGTTTTCCTACGAGCAGTACTTC. It codes for CASSVTGLAFSYEQYF.

This rearrangement joins TRBV10-1 to TRBJ1-2; possible D gene TRBD1, 5 bases. This CDR3 comprises 16 residues. The V end was cut by 4 bases, the J end by 3 bases, with 18 bases between. Looked up from germline, CDR1 is WNHNN and CDR2 is SYGVQD (reference sequence). CDR3 residues: CASSGDFRNGDYGYTF. CDR3 sequence (DNA): TGCGCCAGCAGTGGGGACTTCCGAAACGGGGACTATGGCTACACCTTC.